This T cell receptor beta chain was sequenced during a study of regulatory T cells in long-lasting Graves disease. Germline V gene lookup returns CDR1 MNHNS and CDR2 SASEGT. This CDR3 contains 13 residues. The V end lost 6 bases, the J end lost 2 bases, and 10 bases lay between the germline ends. Researchers made TCR beta libraries by using iRepertoire HTBI primers and running Arm-PCR on CDR3 regions. One entry per CDR3 protein, called by TCRdb with MiXCR from the multiplex PCR reads. This sample has more than 300,000 distinct CDR3 sequences, with around a fifth found just once. Study observations and caveats: Persistent disease samples used TRBV28, TRBJ1-2 and TRBJ2-5 preferentially.

The sample's time point: persistent/refractory GD, antithyroid drugs over 5 years with positive TRAb. Construction of the TCR library relied on RNA isolated from PBMCs. Guidelines of the American Thyroid Association were used to diagnose Graves' disease. A peripheral blood sample, approximately 10 milliliters in volume, was drawn into EDTA tubes. This clonotype was observed many times. Its antigen is not known. The sequencing used peripheral blood mononuclear cells (PBMCs), collected when the disease was refractory, from a patient treated with antithyroid drugs. The chain couples TRBV6-1 to TRBJ1-1; no clear D. The sequence was obtained from a female donor with Graves disease. CDR3 residues: CASRMDPNTEAFF. Here the CDR3 DNA reads TGTGCCAGCAGGATGGACCCTAACACTGAAGCTTTCTTT.